The 26 T cell receptor beta chains presented below share a single source sample, sequenced in a study of OX40 agonist ivuxolimab in advanced cancers. Sequencing used immunoSEQ multiplex PCR; TCRdb keeps in-frame clones, though not all of them. The sample yields about 34,000 clones, approximately 80% seen once. The material was CD4+ or CD8+ T cells sorted from blood, obtained in a trial of the OX40 agonist ivuxolimab. The origin of the receptors is an adult with an advanced solid tumor such as melanoma, head and neck, liver or kidney cancer.

The chain uses TRBV7-2 and TRBJ2-7, with 7 bases matching TRBD2. With V trimmed by 6 bases and J by 1 base, 6 bases remained unmatched. From germline, CDR1 is SGHTA and CDR2 FQGNSA. The CDR3 sequence is 14 residues long. The CDR3 loop reads CASRGFGGSYEQYF. Written as DNA, the CDR3 is TGTGCCAGCAGGGGATTCGGGGGGTCCTACGAGCAGTACTTC.

The V call is TRBV6-5, the J call TRBJ1-1; no clear D gene. The germline V gene encodes CDR1 MNHEY and CDR2 SVGAGI. CDR3 length: 12 residues. The ends were cut back, 6 bases at V and 0 bases at J, with 5 bases in the middle. CDR3 in DNA: TGTGCCAGCAGGGTGGTGAACACTGAAGCTTTCTTT. Its translation is CASRVVNTEAFF.

The chain uses TRBV7-2 and TRBJ2-1, with TRBD2 matching over 9 bases. CDR1 and CDR2 (germline): SGHTA, FQGNSA. V shed 4 bases and J 9 bases; nucleotides not matched to a gene: 16. The CDR3 consists of 17 residues. As DNA, the CDR3 is TGTGCCAGCAGCTCCTCACCTAAGCGGGGGGCCGCTACTGAGCAGTTCTTC. Translating it yields CASSSSPKRGAATEQFF.

V is TRBV6-5 and J is TRBJ1-6; 7 bases line up with TRBD1. This CDR3 is built from 14 residues. CDR1 MNHEY and CDR2 SVGAGI come from the germline V gene. With V trimmed by 6 bases and J by 9 bases, 8 bases remained unmatched. CDR3 in DNA: TGTGCCAGCAGGTCGACAGGGATCGCTTCACCCCTCCACTTT. This translates into CASRSTGIASPLHF.

The chain uses TRBV28 and TRBJ1-4; TRBD1 agrees at 10 bases. Losses at the gene ends were 4 bases for V and 8 bases for J; bases not matched to a gene: 4. The CDR3 covers 14 residues. Germline CDR1 and CDR2: MDHEN and SYDVKM. The CDR3 nucleotides are TGTGCCAGCAGTTCGGGGGACAGGGGAGAAAAACTGTTTTTT. Protein sequence: CASSSGDRGEKLFF.

The V call is TRBV6-5, the J call TRBJ2-7, with 10 bases matching TRBD1. V was pared by 8 bases and J by 2 bases, with 6 bases of the junction left unmatched. In germline, CDR1 is MNHEY, CDR2 SVGAGI. CDR3 length: 14 amino acids. CDR3 sequence: CASHQTGGPYEQYF. DNA for the CDR3: TGTGCCAGCCACCAGACAGGGGGCCCCTACGAGCAGTACTTC.

Here the CDR3 reads CASSRGARYNEQFF. The CDR3 DNA reads as TGTGCCAGCAGTCGGGGGGCCAGGTACAATGAGCAGTTCTTC. The chain uses TRBV6-6 and TRBJ2-1; the D gene is possibly TRBD2 (7 bases). Germline V gene sequence: CDR1 MNHNY, CDR2 SVGAGI (reference sequence). The V gene lost 5 bases and the J gene lost 4 bases, with 12 bases spanning the gap. CDR3 length: 14 amino acids.

This clone came up once. The gene calls are TRBV5-4 and TRBJ2-5; D might be TRBD1 (6 bases). V was shortened by 4 bases and J by 1 base, with 11 bases between the two germline ends. Germline values: CDR1 SGHNT, CDR2 YYREEE (reference sequence). CDR3 length: 14 amino acids. CDR3 DNA: TGTGCCAGCAGCACCCGGGACACCCAAGAGACCCAGTACTTC. Its translation: CASSTRDTQETQYF.

V gene TRBV4-3 combines with J gene TRBJ2-1; 8 bases map to TRBD1. The CDR3 runs 18 residues. V lost 4 bases and J lost 1; bases outside the gene matches: 12. The germline gives CDR1 LGHNA, CDR2 YSLEER. The CDR3 DNA reads TGCGCCAGCAGCCGCTACCGGACAGGGTCTGGGTCCTACAATGAGCAGTTCTTC. Translated: CASSRYRTGSGSYNEQFF.

The chain couples TRBV28 to TRBJ2-2, with 8 bases aligning to TRBD1. The CDR3 is 15 amino acids. Germline V CDR1 and CDR2: MDHEN, SYDVKM. The ends lost 3 bases at V and 0 bases at J; junction bases unmatched: 0. This CDR3 is CASSLDRANTGELFF. The DNA of the CDR3 is TGTGCCAGCAGTTTGGACAGGGCGAACACCGGGGAGCTGTTTTTT.

There are a few counts of this clone. The CDR3 DNA reads as TGCGCCAGCTGCCTAGGGGGGTTTTTTTATTTTTGGCAACAGCCCCAGCATTTT. It yields the protein CASCLGGFFYFWQQPQHF. The rearrangement joins TRBV10-1 to TRBJ1-5; D is perhaps TRBD1 (6 bases). CDR1 is WNHNN and CDR2 is SYGVQD in the germline V gene (reference sequence). This CDR3 has 18 residues. Between the trimmed V and J ends, which lost 8 bases and 7 bases, there was a span of 30 bases.

The chain uses TRBV30 and TRBJ2-7; tentative D call: TRBD2 (6 bases). CDR1 and CDR2 (germline): GTSNPN, SVGIG (reference sequence). Trimming took 4 bases from V and 4 from J, leaving 11 bases between them. This CDR3 has 12 residues. CDR3 in DNA: TGTGCCTGGATCGCAGGGAGGTACGAGCAGTACTTC. Protein sequence: CAWIAGRYEQYF.

The chain has TRBV5-1 and TRBJ2-7; 7 bases agree with TRBD1. The CDR3 is 14 amino acids. The trim removed 4 bases at V and 4 bases at J, leaving 8 bases unmatched. Germline loops: CDR1 SGHRS, CDR2 YFSETQ. The CDR3 loop is CASSGSGTAYEQYF. As DNA, the CDR3 is TGCGCCAGCAGCGGATCCGGGACAGCGTACGAGCAGTACTTC.

J is TRBJ2-2 and V is TRBV7-2, with TRBD2 matching over 11 bases. Germline V CDR1 and CDR2: SGHTA, FQGNSA. V dropped 1 base and J dropped 1; count of bases not matched to a gene: 5. CDR3 length: 18 amino acids. Written as DNA, the CDR3 is TGTGCCAGCAGCTTAGAACTAGCGGGGGCTGGGAACACCGGGGAGCTGTTTTTT. Protein product: CASSLELAGAGNTGELFF.

The gene calls are TRBV25-1 and TRBJ1-2; 9 bases map to TRBD1. Germline trimming cut 8 bases from V and 2 bases from J; bases unmatched to any gene: 9. The CDR3 runs to 15 residues. The germline V gene has CDR1 MGHDK and CDR2 SYGVNS. The CDR3, as DNA: TGTGCCAGCCCCTTTAAGGACAGGGGCAACTATGGCTACACCTTC. It codes for CASPFKDRGNYGYTF.

This chain uses TRBV19 with TRBJ2-7; TRBD1 agrees at 7 bases. The V gene end was trimmed by 4 bases and the J gene end by 2 bases; junction bases not matched to a gene: 14. CDR3 length: 17 residues. The germline gives CDR1 LNHDA, CDR2 SQIVND (reference sequence). CDR3 nucleotides: TGTGCCAGTAGTACCAAGAAGACAGGGACATTTCCCTACGAGCAGTACTTC. It specifies CASSTKKTGTFPYEQYF.

The count of this clone is one. Other DNA sequences in this sample translate to the same CDR3. The V and J genes are TRBV27 and TRBJ2-1; unclear D gene. This CDR3 is built from 12 residues. Trimming cost V 6 bases and J 1 base, with 4 bases left between them. Germline CDR1 reads MNHEY; CDR2 reads SMNVEV (reference sequence). CDR3 sequence (DNA): TGTGCCAGCAGGGGGTCCTACAATGAGCAGTTCTTC. Translated, it gives CASRGSYNEQFF.

The chain uses TRBV6-5 and TRBJ2-7; 7 bases are shared with TRBD2. The CDR3 loop spans 15 amino acids. Trimming at V came to 5 bases and at J to 3 bases, leaving 10 bases not matched to a gene. Germline V gives CDR1 MNHEY, CDR2 SVGAGI. CDR3 bases: TGTGCCAGCAGTGCCCGCGTGGGGGGGGTCTACGAGCAGTACTTC. Translated: CASSARVGGVYEQYF.

This sequence joins TRBV5-4 and TRBJ2-5; D gene unclear. The germline V and J ends were trimmed by 0 bases and 7 bases, with 4 bases remaining between them. CDR1 and CDR2 (germline): SGHNT, YYREEE (reference sequence). This CDR3 region has 11 residues. The CDR3 sequence: CASSLAGTQYF. CDR3 DNA: TGTGCCAGCAGCTTGGCGGGGACCCAGTACTTC. The complete variable domain, with remaining parts taken from reference TRBV5-4 and TRBJ2-5, reads ETGVTQSPTHLIKTRGQQVTLRCSSQSGHNTVSWYQQALGQGPQFIFQYYREEENGRGNFPPRFSGLQFPNYSSELNVNALELDDSALYLCASSLAGTQYFGPGTRLLVL.

This chain connects TRBV29-1 to TRBJ2-1, with 8 bases matching TRBD2. This CDR3 is built from 13 residues. Trimming cost V 4 bases and J 5 bases; bases outside gene matches: 4. Germline CDR1 is SQVTM and CDR2 is ANQGSEA. The CDR3 nucleotides read TGCAGCGTTGTTGGCGGGGGGAACAATGAGCAGTTCTTC. Translation: CSVVGGGNNEQFF.

This clone has just one count. This chain uses TRBV2 with TRBJ2-7; a weak D match, TRBD2 (6 bases). CDR1 is SNHLY, CDR2 FYNNEI, per germline. The CDR3 is 12 residues long. Trimming removed 10 bases at V and 6 bases at J, with 16 bases between. CDR3 coding DNA: TGTGCCACCGATAGGGAGGTTGGCGAGCAGTACTTC. It yields the protein CATDREVGEQYF.

V usage is TRBV29-1 and J usage is TRBJ1-1; D ambiguous. Trimming removed 7 bases at V and 2 bases at J, with 11 bases between. The germline V gene encodes CDR1 SQVTM and CDR2 ANQGSEA. This CDR3 is built from 12 residues. In DNA, the CDR3 is TGCAGCGGTGGACTGGGAAACACTGAAGCTTTCTTT. Translating it yields CSGGLGNTEAFF.

This sequence joins TRBV6-6 and TRBJ2-1; 7 nucleotides match TRBD2. V dropped 6 bases and J dropped 1; count of bases not matched to a gene: 6. This CDR3 has 15 residues. The germline V gene has CDR1 MNHNY and CDR2 SVGAGI (reference sequence). The CDR3 loop is CASSQRGVSYNEQFF. The CDR3 DNA reads TGTGCCAGCAGCCAACGGGGGGTGTCCTACAATGAGCAGTTCTTC.

This rearrangement joins TRBV5-4 to TRBJ1-1; D is ambiguous. The CDR3 is 13 amino acids. CDR1 and CDR2 (germline): SGHNT, YYREEE (reference sequence). Trimming cost V 0 bases and J 4 bases, with 7 bases left between them. CDR3 in amino acids: CASSLEVFTEAFF. In nucleotides, the CDR3 is TGTGCCAGCAGCTTGGAGGTGTTCACTGAAGCTTTCTTT.

This chain links TRBV5-5 with TRBJ2-3; D is perhaps TRBD2 (6 bases). The CDR3 has 14 amino acids. Germline CDR1 and CDR2: SGHKS and YYEKEE (reference sequence). The V gene lost 2 bases and the J gene lost 5 bases, with 12 bases spanning the gap. The CDR3 DNA reads TGTGCCAGCAGCTTAGGAGGGGCGAGAGATACGCAGTATTTT. Amino acids: CASSLGGARDTQYF.

In this sample, this clone turned up a few times. V gene TRBV30 combines with J gene TRBJ2-7; 7 bases are a match to TRBD2. The length of the CDR3 is 15 residues. The germline V gene encodes CDR1 GTSNPN and CDR2 SVGIG (reference sequence). Germline trimming cut 2 bases from V and 3 bases from J; bases unmatched to any gene: 10. The CDR3 DNA follows: TGTGCCTGGAGTTCCACGGCGGGAGCCCACTACGAGCAGTACTTC. This translates into CAWSSTAGAHYEQYF.